Below, 13 T cell receptor beta chains from the same sample are listed, as sequenced in a study of vaccination and CD4 T cells after COVID-19. Their antigens remain unidentified. Researchers used the Oncomine TCR Beta short-read assay to sequence DNA from cultured CD4+ T cells. TCRdb reprocessed the PCR reads via MiXCR and lists one record per CDR3 protein. Of about 18,000 distinct CDR3 sequences in the sample, about two thirds were seen once. Treatment: approximately 10-day PBMC culture with coronavirus spike peptide pools or control peptides (ViraFEST assay). The specimen sequenced was CD4+ T cells from blood, cultured in vitro. The receptors come from a human donor who had recovered from COVID-19.

The rearrangement links TRBV6-1 to TRBJ2-7, with D possibly matching TRBD2 (5 bases). CDR1 is MNHNS and CDR2 is SASEGT in the germline V gene. Trimming took off 5 bases at V and 2 bases at J, with 19 bases between the two ends. CDR3 length: 16 amino acids. CDR3 amino acids: CASSNQRTKRTYEQYF. The DNA of the CDR3 is TGTGCCAGCAGTAACCAGCGGACCAAACGTACCTACGAGCAGTACTTC.

V is TRBV27 and J is TRBJ1-4; possible D gene TRBD1, 6 bases. The CDR3 sequence is 16 residues long. The V gene lost 6 bases and the J gene lost 3 bases, with 17 bases spanning the gap. Germline loops: CDR1 MNHEY, CDR2 SMNVEV (reference sequence). CDR3 region: CASSRARGAANEKLFF. In DNA, the CDR3 is TGTGCCAGCAGCCGGGCCCGGGGGGCAGCTAATGAAAAACTGTTTTTT. Supplemented by reference TRBV27 and TRBJ1-4, the full variable domain reads EAQVTQNPRYLITVTGKKLTVTCSQNMNHEYMSWYRQDPGLGLRQIYYSMNVEVTDKGDVPEGYKVSRKEKRNFPLILESPSPNQTSLYFCASSRARGAANEKLFFGSGTQLSVL.

CDR3 sequence (DNA): TGCAGTGCTGCCCGGGACTCCTACGAGCAGTACTTC. As protein: CSAARDSYEQYF. The chain has TRBV20-1 and TRBJ2-7; a possible D gene is TRBD2 (5 bases). Germline loops: CDR1 DFQATT, CDR2 SNEGSKA (reference sequence). This CDR3 contains 12 residues. Between the trimmed V and J ends, which lost 5 bases and 0 bases, there was a span of 8 bases.

The V call is TRBV19, the J call TRBJ1-1; 8 bases agree with TRBD1. V lost 7 bases and J lost 1; bases outside the gene matches: 5. CDR1 and CDR2 from the germline V gene are LNHDA and SQIVND (reference sequence). The CDR3 consists of 14 residues. CDR3 nucleotides: TGTGCCAGTATCAACAGGGGGACGAACACTGAAGCTTTCTTT. It is translated as CASINRGTNTEAFF.

This clonotype was detected only a few times. This sequence joins TRBV24-1 and TRBJ2-1; maybe TRBD2 (5 bases). V gave up 6 bases and J gave up 8 bases, with 19 bases separating them. Germline CDR1 is KGHDR and CDR2 is SFDVKD. This CDR3 is 15 amino acids long. For the CDR3, the DNA is TGTGCCACCAGTTCTCAGCGCCACCGGCGGGATGAGCAGTTCTTC. Protein: CATSSQRHRRDEQFF.

In nucleotides, the CDR3 is TGTGCCAGCAGTTTATCTAGAAACTATGGCTACACCTTC. It translates to CASSLSRNYGYTF. This chain joins TRBV28 and TRBJ1-2; no clear D gene. The CDR3 contains 13 residues. Between the trimmed V and J ends, which lost 1 base and 2 bases, there was a span of 5 bases. The germline gives CDR1 MDHEN, CDR2 SYDVKM.

The rearrangement joins TRBV10-3 to TRBJ1-1, with TRBD1 matching over 7 bases. The CDR3 consists of 12 residues. The junction had 4 bases not matched to a gene; V was cut back by 3 bases and J by 9 bases. Germline V lookup: CDR1 ENHRY, CDR2 SYGVKD. CDR3 protein: CAISEQGTKAFF. The DNA of the CDR3 is TGTGCCATCAGTGAACAGGGGACCAAAGCTTTCTTT.

The V call is TRBV20-1, the J call TRBJ2-4; either TRBD1 or TRBD2 may supply D (7 bases each). Germline V gives CDR1 DFQATT, CDR2 SNEGSKA (reference sequence). The CDR3 sequence is 15 residues long. V lost 4 bases to trimming and J lost 9 bases, with 22 bases between them. CDR3 DNA: TGCAGTGCTACAGACAGGGAGACGGGAGGTGCCATTCAGTACTTC. This gives the protein CSATDRETGGAIQYF.

This clonotype was observed once. The chain links TRBV25-1 to TRBJ1-2, with TRBD1 as a possible D gene (5 bases). This CDR3 spans 13 amino acids. Trimming took 4 bases from V and 3 from J, leaving 9 bases between them. In germline, CDR1 is MGHDK, CDR2 SYGVNS. This chain's CDR3 is CASSGGQHYGYTF. As DNA, the CDR3 is TGTGCCAGCAGTGGGGGCCAGCACTATGGCTACACCTTC.

This chain connects TRBV6-2 or TRBV6-3 to TRBJ1-5, with D uncertain. Trimming removed 6 bases from V and 2 bases from J, with 14 bases in between. The germline CDR1 and CDR2 sequences are MNHEY and SVGEGT. The CDR3 runs to 15 residues. The CDR3 DNA is TGTGCCAGCAGGTCAGGTTCTGGGGGCAATCAGCCCCAGCATTTT. Translated, it gives CASRSGSGGNQPQHF.

The chain uses TRBV24-1 and TRBJ2-5; D not certain. The V end was cut by 5 bases, the J end by 5 bases, with 5 bases between. CDR1 is KGHDR, CDR2 SFDVKD, per germline. The CDR3 is 11 amino acids. In DNA, the CDR3 is TGTGCCACCAGTGTGGGTGAGACCCAGTACTTC. This codes for CATSVGETQYF.

The chain is built from TRBV21-1 and TRBJ2-7; TRBD1 is the table's D call, not checked against the DNA. TRBV21-1 is marked as a pseudogene. The CDR3 extends over 15 amino acids. CDR3 coding DNA: TGTGCCACCCCTAGAGGGGGCCGGAGCTCCTACGAGCAGTACTTC. Its protein product is CATPRGGRSSYEQYF.

The rearrangement joins TRBV27 to TRBJ2-3, with D possibly TRBD2 on 7 matching bases. Germline loops: CDR1 MNHEY, CDR2 SMNVEV (reference sequence). The CDR3 is 16 amino acids. V was pared by 4 bases and J by 1 base, with 15 bases between. In DNA, the CDR3 is TGTGCCAGCAGTTCCCGGGGGGCCCTTGGCACAGATACGCAGTATTTT. Translation gives CASSSRGALGTDTQYF.